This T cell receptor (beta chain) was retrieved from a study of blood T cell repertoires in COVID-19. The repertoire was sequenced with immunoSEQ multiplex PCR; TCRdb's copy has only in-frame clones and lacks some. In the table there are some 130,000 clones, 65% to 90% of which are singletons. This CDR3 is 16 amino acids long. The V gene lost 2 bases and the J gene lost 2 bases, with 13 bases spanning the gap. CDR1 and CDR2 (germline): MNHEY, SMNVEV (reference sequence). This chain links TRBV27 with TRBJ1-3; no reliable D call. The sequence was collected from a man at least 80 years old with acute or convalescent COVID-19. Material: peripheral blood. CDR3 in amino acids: CASSLTGEAAGNTIYF. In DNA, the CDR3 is TGTGCCAGCAGTTTAACTGGGGAAGCGGCTGGAAACACCATATATTTT.